The 7 T cell receptor beta chains below were found in one sample sequenced in a study of regulatory T cells in long-lasting Graves disease. Library construction for TCR beta used iRepertoire HTBI primers and Arm-PCR of CDR3 regions. TCRdb re-called the multiplex PCR reads through MiXCR, storing one row per CDR3 protein. The sample contains a few hundred thousand distinct CDR3 sequences, roughly 20% of which appear only once. This sample's time point: persistent/refractory GD, antithyroid drugs over 5 years with positive TRAb. RNA from PBMCs was the source of the TCR library. Sequencing used peripheral blood mononuclear cells (PBMCs), obtained when the disease was refractory, from a patient treated with antithyroid drugs. The receptors shown here come from a woman in her forties with Graves disease.

This clonotype was seen a few times. This chain joins TRBV3-1 and TRBJ2-5; D is perhaps TRBD1 or TRBD2 (5 bases each). Between the trimmed V and J ends, which lost 3 bases and 5 bases, there was a span of 7 bases. Germline V gives CDR1 LGHDT, CDR2 YNNKEL (reference sequence). The CDR3 runs 12 residues. CDR3 sequence reads: CASSQGEETQYF. The CDR3 bases are TGTGCCAGCAGCCAGGGGGAGGAGACCCAGTACTTC.

This chain joins TRBV6-1 and TRBJ1-2; 9 bases agree with TRBD1. V gave up 5 bases and J gave up 5 bases; unmatched junction bases: 9. The CDR3 is 15 amino acids. Germline V CDR1 and CDR2: MNHNS, SASEGT. In DNA, the CDR3 is TGTGCCAGCAGTCGACAGGGGGAACATGAGTATGGCTACACCTTC. Amino acids: CASSRQGEHEYGYTF.

This clonotype occurred many times. The CDR3 protein is CASSPNYGGSAEKLFF. The CDR3 nucleotides are TGTGCCAGCAGCCCAAACTATGGGGGGTCGGCTGAAAAACTGTTTTTT. The chain carries TRBV7-2 and TRBJ1-4; tentatively, D is TRBD1 (5 bases). The CDR3 is 16 amino acids. The germline V and J ends were trimmed by 5 bases and 7 bases, with 20 bases remaining between them. Per the germline V gene, CDR1 is SGHTA and CDR2 is FQGNSA. The full variable domain, rest sourced from reference TRBV7-2 and TRBJ1-4, is GAGVSQSPSNKVTEKGKDVELRCDPISGHTALYWYRQSLGQGLEFLIYFQGNSAPDKSGLPSDRFSAERTGGSVSTLTIQRTQQEDSAVYLCASSPNYGGSAEKLFFGSGTQLSVL.

This clonotype showed up just a few times. J is TRBJ1-2 and V is TRBV11-2, with 9 bases fitting TRBD1. V shed 1 base, J shed 7 bases, and the junction held 7 bases outside the gene matches. The CDR3 is 15 amino acids. Germline CDR1 and CDR2: SGHAT and FQNNGV. Here the CDR3 reads CASSLGQGVGRGYTF. The CDR3 bases are TGTGCCAGCAGCTTAGGACAGGGGGTAGGCCGTGGCTACACCTTC.

This clonotype was detected many times. The genes are TRBV12-3 or TRBV12-4 and TRBJ1-1, with a possible D match to TRBD1 (5 bases). The CDR3 extends over 15 amino acids. Trimming left V 5 bases short and J 1 base short, with 14 bases between. The CDR3 DNA follows: TGTGCCAGCAGTCACGCAGGGAGAGCGAACACTGAAGCTTTCTTT. Protein: CASSHAGRANTEAFF.

The V call is TRBV2, the J call TRBJ1-1, with a weak D call TRBD1 (5 bases). The CDR3 totals 17 residues. Germline V gene data show CDR1 as SNHLY and CDR2 as FYNNEI. V was cut by 4 bases and J by 3 bases, with 21 bases left in between. Written as DNA, the CDR3 is TGTGCCAGCAGTGGGCAGGGACTTCGAATAATTCACACTGAAGCTTTCTTT. Translation: CASSGQGLRIIHTEAFF.

The chain links TRBV27 to TRBJ2-5; 8 bases fit TRBD2. Trimming took 5 bases from V and 3 from J; bases not matched to a gene: 11. CDR3 length equals 16 residues. Germline V gene sequence: CDR1 MNHEY, CDR2 SMNVEV (reference sequence). CDR3 sequence reads: CASSENLAGLKETQYF. DNA of the CDR3: TGTGCCAGCAGTGAAAACTTAGCGGGGCTTAAAGAGACCCAGTACTTC.